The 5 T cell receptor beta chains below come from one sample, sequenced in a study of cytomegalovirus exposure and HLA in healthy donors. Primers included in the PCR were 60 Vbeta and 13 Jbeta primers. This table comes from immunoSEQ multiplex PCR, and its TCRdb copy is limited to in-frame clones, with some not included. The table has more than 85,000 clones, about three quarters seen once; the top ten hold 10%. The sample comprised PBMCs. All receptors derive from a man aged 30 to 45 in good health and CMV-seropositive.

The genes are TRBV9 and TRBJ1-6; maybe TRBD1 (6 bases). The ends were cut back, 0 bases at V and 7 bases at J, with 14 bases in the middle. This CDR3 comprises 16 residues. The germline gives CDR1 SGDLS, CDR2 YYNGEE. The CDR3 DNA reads TGTGCCAGCAGCGTAGGGGGAGACAGGATCAATTCACCCCTCCACTTT. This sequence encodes CASSVGGDRINSPLHF.

The CDR3 protein is CASSQVELLAGAGELFF. CDR3 bases: TGCGCCAGCAGCCAAGTTGAGCTACTAGCGGGGGCCGGGGAGCTGTTTTTT. The gene calls are TRBV4-3 and TRBJ2-2; 11 bases line up with TRBD2. V gave up 1 base and J gave up 6 bases; unmatched junction bases: 7. This CDR3 has 17 residues. The germline V gene encodes CDR1 LGHNA and CDR2 YSLEER.

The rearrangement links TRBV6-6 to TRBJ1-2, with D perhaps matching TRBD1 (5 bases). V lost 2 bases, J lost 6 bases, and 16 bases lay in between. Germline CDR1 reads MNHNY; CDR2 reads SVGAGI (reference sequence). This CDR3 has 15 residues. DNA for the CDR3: TGTGCCAGCAGTTACAGGACCCAAGGAGGGGATGGCTACACCTTC. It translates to CASSYRTQGGDGYTF.

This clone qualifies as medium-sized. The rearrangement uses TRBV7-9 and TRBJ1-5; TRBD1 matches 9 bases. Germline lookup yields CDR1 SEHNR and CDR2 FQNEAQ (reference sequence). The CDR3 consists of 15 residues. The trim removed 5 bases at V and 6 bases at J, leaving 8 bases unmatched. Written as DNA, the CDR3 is TGTGCCAGCAGCCCAACACAGGGGGCAGGTCAGCCCCAGCATTTT. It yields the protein CASSPTQGAGQPQHF.

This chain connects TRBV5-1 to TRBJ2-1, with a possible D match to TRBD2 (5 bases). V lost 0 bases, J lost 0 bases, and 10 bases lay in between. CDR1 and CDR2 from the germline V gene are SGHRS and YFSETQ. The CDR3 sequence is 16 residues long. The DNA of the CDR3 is TGCGCCAGCAGCTTGGCCCCTAGCAACTCCTACAATGAGCAGTTCTTC. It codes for CASSLAPSNSYNEQFF.